The sequence of this TCR beta chain was determined in a study of blood T cells in healthy people across ages. General observations from the study: TCR beta diversity, measured per million T cells, fell in a roughly linear way with age.

PCR was performed a second time for about 7 to 11 cycles using a sample-barcoded 5' primer and a J-beta primer mix. With 12 random nucleotides, a template-switch adaptor tagged each individual cDNA molecule. The study obtained at least 3 million CDR3-containing paired-end reads from every sample. TCRdb reprocessed the 5' RACE reads with MiXCR, giving one entry per CDR3 protein. The profile shows 850,000 to 1,000,000 distinct CDR3 sequences, roughly 51% of them singletons. This clonotype was counted many times. Its antigen remains unknown. Individuals who donated were healthy Caucasians from Russia aged about 6 to 90. The CDR3 has 14 residues. V was pared by 10 bases and J by 4 bases, with 12 bases of the junction left unmatched. CDR1 is MDHEN, CDR2 SYDVKM, per germline.

The sequence came from an older woman in good health. The J gene is TRBJ1-2, the V gene TRBV28, with 7 bases fitting TRBD1. Sequencing input: blood. CDR3 sequence (DNA): TGTGCCACAACCAGACAGGGCAGAGGCTATGGCTACACCTTC. Translation gives CATTRQGRGYGYTF.